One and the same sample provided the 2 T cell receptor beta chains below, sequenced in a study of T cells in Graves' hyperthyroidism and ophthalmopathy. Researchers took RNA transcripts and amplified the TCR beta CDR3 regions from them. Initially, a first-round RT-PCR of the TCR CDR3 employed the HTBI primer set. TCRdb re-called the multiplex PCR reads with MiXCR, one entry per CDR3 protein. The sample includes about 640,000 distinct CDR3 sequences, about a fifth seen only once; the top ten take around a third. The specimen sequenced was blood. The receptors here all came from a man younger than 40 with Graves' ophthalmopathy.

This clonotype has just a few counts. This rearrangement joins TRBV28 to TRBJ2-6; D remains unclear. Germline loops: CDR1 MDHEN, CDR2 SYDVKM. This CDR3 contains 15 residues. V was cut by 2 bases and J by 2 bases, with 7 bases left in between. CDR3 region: CASSLNSAGANVLTF. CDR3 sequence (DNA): TGTGCCAGCAGTTTAAACAGCGCTGGGGCCAACGTCCTGACTTTC.

CDR3 in DNA: TGTGCCAGCAGTTACTCTCCGGGACAGGGGGCCGCATTTGCCTACGAGCAGTACTTC. Residues: CASSYSPGQGAAFAYEQYF. This rearrangement joins TRBV6-5 to TRBJ2-7, with TRBD1 matching 12 bases. The CDR3 sequence is 19 residues long. In germline, CDR1 is MNHEY, CDR2 SVGAGI. V shed 0 bases, J shed 2 bases, and the junction held 11 bases outside the gene matches.